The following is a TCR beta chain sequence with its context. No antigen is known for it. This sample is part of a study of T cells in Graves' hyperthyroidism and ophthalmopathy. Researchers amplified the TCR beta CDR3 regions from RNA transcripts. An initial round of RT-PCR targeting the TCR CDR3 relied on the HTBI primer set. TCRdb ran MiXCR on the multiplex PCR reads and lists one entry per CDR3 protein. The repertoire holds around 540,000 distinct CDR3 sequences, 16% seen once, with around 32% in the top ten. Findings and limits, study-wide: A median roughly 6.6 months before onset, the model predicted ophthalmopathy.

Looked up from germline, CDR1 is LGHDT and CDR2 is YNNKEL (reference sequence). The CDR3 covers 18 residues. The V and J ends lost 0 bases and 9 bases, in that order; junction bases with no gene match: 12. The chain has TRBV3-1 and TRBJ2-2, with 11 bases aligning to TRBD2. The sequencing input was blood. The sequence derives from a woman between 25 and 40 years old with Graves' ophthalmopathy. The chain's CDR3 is CASSQEARLAGWAWELFF. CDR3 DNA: TGTGCCAGCAGCCAAGAAGCTAGACTAGCGGGATGGGCCTGGGAGCTGTTTTTT.